The 5 T cell receptor beta chains presented below share a single source sample, sequenced in a study of T cells after posttransplantation cyclophosphamide. Sequencing was performed with immunoSEQ multiplex PCR; in TCRdb, only in-frame clones are kept and a portion is missing. The sample includes about 47,000 clones, 90% to 95% of them seen just once. Sequencing used PBMCs. The receptors were sampled from a woman in her twenties or thirties in good health and a related stem cell transplant donor.

The chain couples TRBV28 to TRBJ1-2; unclear D gene. Germline lookup yields CDR1 MDHEN and CDR2 SYDVKM. The CDR3 spans 12 residues. Trimming pared 5 bases from V and 2 bases from J, leaving 6 bases between. CDR3 region: CASSPANYGYTF. The DNA of the CDR3 is TGTGCCAGCAGTCCAGCGAACTATGGCTACACCTTC.

The chain employs TRBV4-3 and TRBJ2-7, with 7 bases lining up with TRBD1. Germline assignment: CDR1 LGHNA and CDR2 YSLEER. This CDR3 region has 14 residues. Trimming removed 1 base from V and 2 bases from J; junction bases left unmatched: 2. The CDR3 spells CASSQGTGPYEQYF. The CDR3 bases are TGCGCCAGCAGCCAAGGGACAGGACCCTACGAGCAGTACTTC.

In DNA form, the CDR3 reads TGCGCCAGCAGCTTGGGGGGGCTTCGGGGCTACACCTTC. Translated: CASSLGGLRGYTF. The V and J genes are TRBV5-1 and TRBJ1-2; a weak D match, TRBD1 (6 bases). Germline V CDR1 and CDR2: SGHRS, YFSETQ. The CDR3 contains 13 residues. V was cut by 0 bases and J by 8 bases, with 11 bases left in between.

This sequence joins TRBV30 and TRBJ2-7; a possible D gene is TRBD1 (6 bases). Trimming removed 2 bases at V and 4 bases at J, with 9 bases between. The CDR3 contains 12 residues. The germline V gene encodes CDR1 GTSNPN and CDR2 SVGIG (reference sequence). The CDR3 is CAWSLGGYEQYF. The DNA for the CDR3 is TGTGCCTGGAGTTTAGGGGGTTACGAGCAGTACTTC.

The chain is built from TRBV9 and TRBJ2-3; 10 bases match TRBD2. The CDR3 extends over 16 amino acids. The V gene's germline CDR1 is SGDLS and CDR2 YYNGEE. Losses at the gene ends were 0 bases for V and 2 bases for J; bases not matched to a gene: 3. The CDR3 is CASSVVAGGTTDTQYF. Written as DNA, the CDR3 is TGTGCCAGCAGCGTAGTAGCGGGGGGAACCACAGATACGCAGTATTTT. Full variable domain (remainder filled in from reference TRBV9 and TRBJ2-3): DSGVTQTPKHLITATGQRVTLRCSPRSGDLSVYWYQQSLDQGLQFLIQYYNGEERAKGNILERFSAQQFPDLHSELNLSSLELGDSALYFCASSVVAGGTTDTQYFGPGTRLTVL.